The T cell receptor (beta chain) under discussion was sequenced for a study of shared clonotypes between healthy human individuals. This clone occurred once. Its antigen is still unknown. Every contributor of samples was a Caucasian grown-up residing in Nashville, Tennessee. Samples left unsorted employed approximately 94 million PBMCs for genomic DNA. Sequencing was performed with immunoSEQ multiplex PCR; in TCRdb, only in-frame clones are kept and a portion is missing. The table has about half a million clones, less than 80% seen once. Study-level results: Sampling included only blood; tissue repertoires likely differ.

The CDR3 is 15 amino acids. CDR1 is SGHTA, CDR2 FQGNSA, per germline. V was pared by 5 bases and J by 1 base, with 6 bases of the junction left unmatched. The chain is built from TRBV7-2 and TRBJ2-5; 8 nucleotides align to TRBD1. The sequence derives from a middle-aged woman in good health. Some clones in this sample may be carry-over from other donors' samples. The specimen sequenced was PBMCs. The CDR3 DNA reads TGTGCCAGCAGCAAGGACAGGGCCCCCCAAGAGACCCAGTACTTC. Translated: CASSKDRAPQETQYF.